This T cell receptor beta chain emerged from a study of blood T cell repertoires in COVID-19. Study details: Sites across the United States, Italy and Spain contributed samples from acute and convalescent COVID-19. The analysed material was cDNA or gDNA that came from T cells, B-cell-depleted T cells, or PBMCs.

Only in-frame clones appear in the TCRdb table, and some are missing; sequencing was by immunoSEQ multiplex PCR. The sample shows a few hundred thousand clones, around 85% of them seen only once. The CDR3 runs to 15 residues. V lost 0 bases to trimming and J lost 14 bases, with 19 bases between them. The germline gives CDR1 LGHDT, CDR2 YNNKEL (reference sequence). The study drew participants aged about 18 to 89 years from 24 US areas. Assignments of participants to cohorts depended upon their own reported clinical history. This rearrangement joins TRBV3-1 (or the pseudogene TRBV3-2) to TRBJ1-4; tentatively, D is TRBD1 (6 bases). The sequence was collected from a woman aged 40 to 55 who had recovered from COVID-19. Material for sequencing was PBMCs or T cells enriched from blood (not recorded which). The CDR3 bases are TGTGCCAGCAGCCAAGATATTCAGGGGCCCACTAGGCTGTTTTTT. Its protein product is CASSQDIQGPTRLFF.